Listed below are T cell receptor beta chains from one sample, sequenced in a study of T-cell memory formation after mild COVID-19. MiXCR, applied by TCRdb to the 5' RACE reads, yields one record per CDR3 protein. The sample includes about 390,000 distinct CDR3 sequences, more than 15% of them seen just once. The sequencing input was PBMCs or a T cell subset sorted from them (not recorded which). The receptors shown here come from a man younger than 35 who had mild COVID-19 (a few samples of this study predate the infection). Cell type and time point are not known. Both conserved end residues are part of each CDR3.

16,TRBJ2-3,TRBV6-5,CASSTTGATSTDTQYF
16,TRBJ1-1,TRBV11-2,CASSLSRTGVGTEAFF
16,TRBJ1-2,TRBV6-5,CASSYSGPPANYGYTF
13,TRBJ1-2,TRBV7-2,CASSLVRVQGYTF
14,TRBJ2-5,TRBV6-6,CASSRRAWGETQYF
13,TRBJ2-3,TRBV11-2,CASSWGVGDTQYF
15,TRBJ2-3,TRBV2,CASRDPGGVTDTQYF
17,TRBJ2-5,TRBV6-6,CASNPPGTGTLRETQYF
15,TRBJ2-1,TRBV7-9,CASSRRQGVDNEQFF
13,TRBJ2-5,TRBV6-2/TRBV6-3,CASSWEFGETQYF
13,TRBJ1-1,TRBV6-1,CASVQVRNTEAFF
13,TRBJ1-2,TRBV7-8,CASSRPLTYGYTF
13,TRBJ2-5,TRBV4-2,CASSQGGAETQYF
15,TRBJ1-5,TRBV4-3,CASSLVAGLGQPQHF
16,TRBJ1-5,TRBV24-1,CATSDGGTGQNQPQHF
14,TRBJ2-3,TRBV7-2,CASLRGRGTDTQYF
19,TRBJ1-6,TRBV12-3/TRBV12-4,CASSTGGKGLIAYNSPLHF
14,TRBJ1-5,TRBV11-2,CASSFQGGNQPQHF
12,TRBJ1-1,TRBV7-3,CASSARTGEAFF
16,TRBJ2-2,TRBV19,CASSPPGTGANGELFF
12,TRBJ1-2,TRBV28,CASSSLWSGYTF
11,TRBJ2-7,TRBV10-3,CAIRQAYEQYF
14,TRBJ1-5,TRBV10-3,CAISKGRENQPQHF
17,TRBJ2-1,TRBV11-2,CASSFRSGTSGGDEQFF
18,TRBJ1-2,TRBV4-1,CASSQDPRRTEANYGYTF
13,TRBJ1-2,TRBV7-9,CAGSGGLWDGYTF
13,TRBJ2-7,TRBV29-1,CSVALGVSYEQYF
16,TRBJ1-1,TRBV6-5,CASSPIRSIMNTEAFF
15,TRBJ2-6,TRBV4-3,CASSQPGSGANVLTF